The 31 T cell receptor beta chains below all came from one sample that was sequenced in a study of blood T cell repertoires in COVID-19. The repertoire was sequenced with immunoSEQ multiplex PCR; TCRdb's copy has only in-frame clones and lacks some. The top ten hold 1% of the sample, which has 350,000 or so clones, about 90% seen once. Sample: PBMCs or T cells enriched from blood (not recorded which). The origin of the receptors is a woman aged 25 to 39 who had recovered from COVID-19.

The table lists this clone with a count of one. This rearrangement joins TRBV27 to TRBJ2-2; 9 positions match TRBD1. Germline CDR1 MNHEY, CDR2 SMNVEV (reference sequence). The trim removed 5 bases at V and 7 bases at J, leaving 11 bases unmatched. There are 16 residues in the CDR3. The CDR3 spells CASSQRDRDSGGELFF. The CDR3, as DNA: TGTGCCAGCAGTCAGAGGGACAGGGATTCCGGCGGGGAGCTGTTTTTT.

Only one count was recorded for this clone. This rearrangement joins TRBV14 to TRBJ2-5; no reliable D call. Germline CDR1 and CDR2: SGHDN and FVKESK. This CDR3 contains 10 residues. V was cut by 6 bases and J by 5 bases, with 4 bases left in between. The CDR3 sequence: CASRRETQYF. The CDR3 bases are TGTGCCAGCAGGAGGGAGACCCAGTACTTC. The full variable domain, rest sourced from reference TRBV14 and TRBJ2-5, is EAGVTQFPSHSVIEKGQTVTLRCDPISGHDNLYWYRRVMGKEIKFLLHFVKESKQDESGMPNNRFLAERTGGTYSTLKVQPAELEDSGVYFCASRRETQYFGPGTRLLVL.

J is TRBJ1-2 and V is TRBV30; D is undetermined. Germline V lookup: CDR1 GTSNPN, CDR2 SVGIG (reference sequence). This CDR3 comprises 13 residues. With 0 bases removed from V and 6 bases from J, the gap between germline ends came to 11 bases. The CDR3 DNA follows: TGTGCCTGGAGTGTACTCGGTACTAATGGCTACACCTTC. Translating it yields CAWSVLGTNGYTF. The full variable domain, its missing parts supplied by reference TRBV30 and TRBJ1-2, is SQTIHQWPATLVQPVGSPLSLECTVEGTSNPNLYWYRQAAGRGLQLLFYSVGIGQISSEVPQNLSASRPQDRQFILSSKKLLLSDSGFYLCAWSVLGTNGYTFGSGTRLTVV.

This clone was observed a handful of times. V is TRBV6-5 and J is TRBJ1-5; 8 nucleotides line up with TRBD1. V lost 6 bases, J lost 3 bases, and 7 bases stayed unmatched. Germline V gives CDR1 MNHEY, CDR2 SVGAGI. The CDR3 spans 15 residues. This CDR3 reads CASSWTGTVNQPQHF. For the CDR3, the DNA is TGTGCCAGCAGCTGGACAGGGACAGTCAATCAGCCCCAGCATTTT.

The chain combines TRBV11-3 with TRBJ2-3, with D possibly matching TRBD1 (5 bases). V lost 1 base to trimming and J lost 2 bases, with 16 bases between them. Germline V CDR1 and CDR2: SGHNT, YENEEA. This CDR3 is 17 amino acids long. In DNA, the CDR3 is TGTGCCAGCAGCTTAGGTAGCTTAGGGGAACCCACAGATACGCAGTATTTT. Protein: CASSLGSLGEPTDTQYF. The entire variable domain, with the rest obtained from reference TRBV11-3 and TRBJ2-3, is as follows: EAGVVQSPRYKIIEKKQPVAFWCNPISGHNTLYWYLQNLGQGPELLIRYENEEAVDDSQLPKDRFSAERLKGVDSTLKIQPAELGDSAVYLCASSLGSLGEPTDTQYFGPGTRLTVL.

V gene TRBV6-6 combines with J gene TRBJ2-2, with D possibly TRBD1 on 6 matching bases. Germline CDR1 and CDR2: MNHNY and SVGAGI (reference sequence). This CDR3 region has 14 residues. V gave up 6 bases and J gave up 0 bases, with 8 bases separating them. CDR3: CASRGHSNTGELFF. As DNA, the CDR3 is TGTGCCAGCAGGGGACACTCGAACACCGGGGAGCTGTTTTTT.

This clone was seen just once. The chain employs TRBV28 and TRBJ1-4, with a tentative D call TRBD1 (6 bases). Looked up from germline, CDR1 is MDHEN and CDR2 is SYDVKM. Deletions cut 2 bases from V and 7 bases from J, with 11 bases between. The CDR3 has 14 residues. CDR3 coding DNA: TGTGCCAGCAGTTTAGACGGGGGGCGTGAAAAACTGTTTTTT. It yields the protein CASSLDGGREKLFF.

The chain employs TRBV5-1 and TRBJ2-7; weak D call: TRBD1 (6 bases). This CDR3 contains 16 residues. The V gene lost 1 base and the J gene lost 0 bases, with 14 bases spanning the gap. Germline V gene sequence: CDR1 SGHRS, CDR2 YFSETQ. As DNA, the CDR3 is TGCGCCAGCAGCTTGTATACAGGGAGAGGCTCCTACGAGCAGTACTTC. Amino acid sequence: CASSLYTGRGSYEQYF.

The chain employs TRBV18 and TRBJ1-6; D not certain. The ends were cut back, 1 base at V and 10 bases at J, with 8 bases in the middle. Per the germline V gene, CDR1 is KGHSH and CDR2 is LQKENI. The CDR3 has 13 residues. The CDR3 spells CASSPLDNSPLHF. In nucleotides, the CDR3 is TGTGCCAGCTCACCACTTGACAACTCACCCCTCCACTTT.

V is TRBV28 and J is TRBJ2-7, with TRBD1 matching 7 bases. Trimming took 6 bases from V and 2 from J; bases not matched to a gene: 10. Germline V gene data show CDR1 as MDHEN and CDR2 as SYDVKM. There are 15 residues in the CDR3. The CDR3 loop reads CASSTDREWAYEQYF. The CDR3 coding sequence is TGTGCCAGCAGCACCGACAGGGAATGGGCCTACGAGCAGTACTTC.

By share of the sample, this clone is medium-sized. The rearrangement joins TRBV7-9 to TRBJ1-4; a possible D gene is TRBD1 (6 bases). Germline CDR1 and CDR2: SEHNR and FQNEAQ (reference sequence). V lost 5 bases to trimming and J lost 0 bases, with 13 bases between them. This CDR3 has 16 amino acids. CDR3 nucleotide sequence: TGTGCCAGCAGCCCCAAGGACAGTGCAACTAATGAAAAACTGTTTTTT. As protein: CASSPKDSATNEKLFF.

The chain links TRBV7-5 to TRBJ1-6; TRBD1 is taken as the D call from the table, unchecked against the DNA. TRBV7-5 is deemed a pseudogene. This CDR3 is built from 14 residues. CDR3: CVRSPRGRRSPLHF. CDR3 sequence (DNA): TGTGTCAGAAGCCCTAGGGGGCGTCGTTCACCCCTCCACTTT.

The chain carries TRBV5-1 and TRBJ2-3, with D perhaps TRBD1 (6 bases). Trimming took off 3 bases at V and 4 bases at J, with 12 bases between the two ends. The CDR3 extends over 14 amino acids. Germline CDR1 SGHRS, CDR2 YFSETQ. The CDR3: CASSWVDSPDTQYF. The CDR3 DNA is TGCGCCAGCAGCTGGGTGGACAGCCCAGATACGCAGTATTTT.

This chain connects TRBV18 to TRBJ1-4, with D uncertain. Trimming cost V 4 bases and J 0 bases, with 9 bases left between them. Germline loops: CDR1 KGHSH, CDR2 LQKENI. This CDR3 has 15 residues. The CDR3 nucleotides are TGTGCCAGCTCACTTAGCAGCACAACTAATGAAAAACTGTTTTTT. Residues: CASSLSSTTNEKLFF. The variable domain in full, completed from reference TRBV18 and TRBJ1-4, reads NAGVMQNPRHLVRRRGQEARLRCSPMKGHSHVYWYRQLPEEGLKFMVYLQKENIIDESGMPKERFSAEFPKEGPSILRIQQVVRGDSAAYFCASSLSSTTNEKLFFGSGTQLSVL.

V is TRBV9 and J is TRBJ1-2; D uncertain. V was clipped by 0 bases and J by 4 bases, with 7 bases between them. CDR1 is SGDLS, CDR2 YYNGEE, per germline. The CDR3 loop spans 13 amino acids. The CDR3 protein is CASSVDSVYGYTF. CDR3 coding DNA: TGTGCCAGCAGCGTAGATTCAGTCTATGGCTACACCTTC. Based on the CDR3 plus reference TRBV9 and TRBJ1-2, the full variable domain is DSGVTQTPKHLITATGQRVTLRCSPRSGDLSVYWYQQSLDQGLQFLIQYYNGEERAKGNILERFSAQQFPDLHSELNLSSLELGDSALYFCASSVDSVYGYTFGSGTRLTVV.

V usage is TRBV4-1 and J usage is TRBJ1-2; D uncertain. This CDR3 contains 15 residues. The germline V and J ends were trimmed by 0 bases and 3 bases, with 11 bases remaining between them. Germline loops: CDR1 MGHRA, CDR2 YSYEKL. The CDR3 reads CASSQETVNYYGYTF. The CDR3 DNA reads TGCGCCAGCAGCCAAGAAACAGTAAATTACTATGGCTACACCTTC.

The V and J genes are TRBV30 and TRBJ1-4; 11 bases agree with TRBD1. The CDR3 runs 13 residues. The germline V gene has CDR1 GTSNPN and CDR2 SVGIG (reference sequence). The ends lost 7 bases at V and 6 bases at J; junction bases unmatched: 4. As DNA, the CDR3 is TGTGCCTCGTCGGGACAGGGGGATGAAAAACTGTTTTTT. Translated, it gives CASSGQGDEKLFF.

This clone has only one observation. This sequence joins TRBV10-1 and TRBJ2-1; D is possibly TRBD1 (6 bases). Germline-derived CDR1 and CDR2 are WNHNN and SYGVQD (reference sequence). This CDR3 region has 14 residues. Trimming took 6 bases from V and 7 from J, leaving 16 bases between them. The CDR3: CASSARGQGNEQFF. The CDR3 nucleotides read TGCGCCAGCAGCGCCCGGGGTCAGGGGAATGAGCAGTTCTTC.

This chain connects TRBV7-9 to TRBJ2-5; weak D call: TRBD1 (7 bases). V was clipped by 1 base and J by 5 bases, with 11 bases between them. The CDR3 consists of 14 residues. Germline loops: CDR1 SEHNR, CDR2 FQNEAQ (reference sequence). As DNA, the CDR3 is TGTGCCAGCAGCTTAGATCCAGGGGGGGAGACCCAGTACTTC. Protein product: CASSLDPGGETQYF. The full variable domain, with the rest looked up from reference TRBV7-9 and TRBJ2-5, is DTGVSQNPRHKITKRGQNVTFRCDPISEHNRLYWYRQTLGQGPEFLTYFQNEAQLEKSRLLSDRFSAERPKGSFSTLEIQRTEQGDSAMYLCASSLDPGGETQYFGPGTRLLVL.

The rearrangement links TRBV30 to TRBJ2-2; a possible D gene is TRBD1 (6 bases). V was pared by 3 bases and J by 7 bases, with 15 bases between. Looked up from germline, CDR1 is GTSNPN and CDR2 is SVGIG (reference sequence). The CDR3 consists of 14 residues. The CDR3 protein is CAWRDPGHVGELFF. The CDR3 DNA reads as TGTGCCTGGAGGGACCCGGGACACGTCGGGGAGCTGTTTTTT. Looking up the rest from reference TRBV30 and TRBJ2-2 gives the full variable domain: SQTIHQWPATLVQPVGSPLSLECTVEGTSNPNLYWYRQAAGRGLQLLFYSVGIGQISSEVPQNLSASRPQDRQFILSSKKLLLSDSGFYLCAWRDPGHVGELFFGEGSRLTVL.

The chain is built from TRBV28 and TRBJ2-1; 8 bases are shared with TRBD2. Germline trimming cut 4 bases from V and 4 bases from J; bases unmatched to any gene: 15. This CDR3 comprises 18 residues. The germline CDR1 and CDR2 sequences are MDHEN and SYDVKM. The chain's CDR3 is CASSYAASGLPLYNEQFF. As DNA, the CDR3 is TGTGCCAGCAGTTATGCGGCTAGCGGGCTACCCCTATACAATGAGCAGTTCTTC.

J is TRBJ1-2 and V is TRBV19, with a tentative D call TRBD1 (5 bases). CDR1 and CDR2 (germline): LNHDA, SQIVND (reference sequence). The V and J ends lost 0 bases and 7 bases respectively, with 15 bases between them. There are 15 residues in the CDR3. CDR3 sequence: CASSIEKRTPFGYTF. The CDR3 bases are TGTGCCAGTAGTATAGAAAAGAGGACACCGTTTGGCTACACCTTC.

V usage is TRBV4-1 and J usage is TRBJ2-3, with D uncertain. The CDR3 extends over 12 amino acids. The germline V and J ends were trimmed by 0 bases and 7 bases, with 5 bases remaining between them. In germline, CDR1 is MGHRA, CDR2 YSYEKL. This CDR3 reads CASSQDSYTQYF. CDR3 DNA: TGCGCCAGCAGCCAAGACTCTTATACGCAGTATTTT.

The V gene is TRBV2, the J gene TRBJ1-1; possible D gene TRBD1, 6 bases. Germline CDR1 SNHLY, CDR2 FYNNEI. CDR3 length equals 14 residues. Between the trimmed V and J ends, which lost 4 bases and 4 bases, there was a span of 13 bases. The CDR3 protein is CASSAPRGTTEAFF. CDR3 DNA: TGTGCCAGCAGTGCACCAAGGGGGACCACTGAAGCTTTCTTT.

This chain links TRBV19 with TRBJ2-3; 8 bases fit TRBD1. The V and J ends lost 5 bases and 0 bases, in that order; junction bases with no gene match: 7. This CDR3 has 16 residues. Germline lookup yields CDR1 LNHDA and CDR2 SQIVND (reference sequence). The CDR3 coding sequence is TGTGCCAGTAGTCATCTCAGGGGGCATAGCACAGATACGCAGTATTTT. It yields the protein CASSHLRGHSTDTQYF.

The J gene is TRBJ1-6, the V gene TRBV7-2; no firm D call. This CDR3 comprises 16 residues. Trimming took off 4 bases at V and 2 bases at J, with 12 bases between the two ends. Germline assignment: CDR1 SGHTA and CDR2 FQGNSA. The CDR3 sequence is CASSSRGGPYNSPLHF. The CDR3 DNA is TGTGCCAGCAGCTCGCGTGGAGGTCCCTATAATTCACCCCTCCACTTT.

The chain is built from TRBV18 and TRBJ2-3; 10 nucleotides match TRBD2. J gave up 2 bases and V 7 bases, and 9 bases lay outside the gene matches. This CDR3 contains 16 residues. Germline lookup yields CDR1 KGHSH and CDR2 LQKENI. CDR3 region: CASCRGAGGNTDTQYF. CDR3 DNA: TGTGCCAGCTGCAGAGGAGCGGGGGGGAACACAGATACGCAGTATTTT.

The chain has TRBV28 and TRBJ1-2; D possibly corresponds to TRBD1 (5 bases). Germline V gives CDR1 MDHEN, CDR2 SYDVKM. The germline V and J ends were trimmed by 7 bases and 2 bases, with 20 bases remaining between them. The CDR3 spans 16 residues. The CDR3 sequence is CASKNLTALLNYGYTF. The CDR3, as DNA: TGTGCCAGCAAAAATCTGACAGCCCTACTCAACTATGGCTACACCTTC.

The J gene is TRBJ1-1, the V gene TRBV18, with D unresolved. This CDR3 comprises 14 residues. The V end was cut by 3 bases, the J end by 4 bases, with 12 bases between. Germline V gene lookup returns CDR1 KGHSH and CDR2 LQKENI. The CDR3 region has the DNA TGTGCCAGCTCACCCCGACGGGAGGCCACTGAAGCTTTCTTT. Amino acid sequence: CASSPRREATEAFF. Together with reference TRBV18 and TRBJ1-1, the CDR3 gives the full variable domain: NAGVMQNPRHLVRRRGQEARLRCSPMKGHSHVYWYRQLPEEGLKFMVYLQKENIIDESGMPKERFSAEFPKEGPSILRIQQVVRGDSAAYFCASSPRREATEAFFGQGTRLTVV.

Here the CDR3 DNA reads TGTGCCAGCAGGTCGGGACTAGCGGGGGGGTTCACCTACGAGCAGTACTTC. Protein sequence: CASRSGLAGGFTYEQYF. The chain is built from TRBV11-2 and TRBJ2-7, with 16 nucleotides matching TRBD2. The V gene end was trimmed by 6 bases and the J gene end by 2 bases; junction bases not matched to a gene: 7. Germline V gene lookup returns CDR1 SGHAT and CDR2 FQNNGV. The CDR3 has 17 amino acids.

CDR3 residues: CSASGGVGEASTDTQYF. The CDR3 bases are TGCAGCGCCAGCGGGGGGGTAGGAGAAGCTAGCACAGATACGCAGTATTTT. The chain couples TRBV29-1 to TRBJ2-3, with 10 bases identical to TRBD2. This CDR3 spans 17 amino acids. The V gene's germline CDR1 is SQVTM and CDR2 ANQGSEA. Germline trimming cut 7 bases from V and 0 bases from J; bases unmatched to any gene: 13.